This T cell receptor beta chain was retrieved from a study of blood T cells in healthy people across ages. Findings and caveats of the study: Diversity estimates from one million T cells were considered underestimates. With age, beta diversity per million T cells declined roughly linearly, significantly by 30 to 40. Donors of long life had a larger count of naive CD4+ cells and greater diversity than aged donors.

A word on this clonotype: Its specificity is unknown.

A second PCR, run for about 7 to 11 cycles, used a sample-barcoded 5' primer plus a J-beta primer mix. TCRdb re-derived calls from the 5' RACE reads in MiXCR, one entry per CDR3 protein. This table has over a million distinct CDR3 sequences, around 40% appearing once. Trimming at V came to 0 bases and at J to 4 bases, leaving 8 bases not matched to a gene. CDR3 length: 16 amino acids. Looked up from germline, CDR1 is LGHNA and CDR2 is YSLEER. This TCR was sampled from a woman between 18 and 30 years old in good health. The sequencing input was blood. The rearrangement uses TRBV4-3 and TRBJ2-7, with TRBD2 identical over 8 bases. This CDR3 reads CASSQDGASGYYEQYF. Here the CDR3 DNA reads TGCGCCAGCAGCCAAGATGGGGCTAGCGGGTATTACGAGCAGTACTTC.